This T cell receptor (beta chain) was identified in a study of beta chain features in type 1 diabetes. Study-wide results and limits: More deletions and fewer insertions at VDJ junctions were seen in type 1 diabetes patients. Patients with Type 1 diabetes showed moderately but significantly shorter TCRB CDR3s in all four CD4+ subsets.

This clone occurred a few times. Its matching antigen is unknown. CDR1 is SGHRS and CDR2 is YFSETQ in the germline V gene. Trimming left V 0 bases short and J 3 bases short, with 10 bases between. The CDR3 runs to 15 residues. Of the isolated RNA, all was reverse transcribed, and so the sequenced material was expressed TCRB transcripts. Method: immunoSEQ multiplex PCR; TCRdb's copy keeps in-frame clones and lacks some. The table has about 190,000 clones, 7.8% seen once; the top ten hold 0.94%. The source of this sequence is a woman aged 40 to 50 with type 1 diabetes. Sequenced input: central memory CD4+ T cells from blood. This chain joins TRBV5-1 and TRBJ2-1; D perhaps matches TRBD1 (6 bases). CDR3 bases: TGCGCCAGCAGCTTGGCAGGGGTGGACTACAATGAGCAGTTCTTC. Its protein is CASSLAGVDYNEQFF.